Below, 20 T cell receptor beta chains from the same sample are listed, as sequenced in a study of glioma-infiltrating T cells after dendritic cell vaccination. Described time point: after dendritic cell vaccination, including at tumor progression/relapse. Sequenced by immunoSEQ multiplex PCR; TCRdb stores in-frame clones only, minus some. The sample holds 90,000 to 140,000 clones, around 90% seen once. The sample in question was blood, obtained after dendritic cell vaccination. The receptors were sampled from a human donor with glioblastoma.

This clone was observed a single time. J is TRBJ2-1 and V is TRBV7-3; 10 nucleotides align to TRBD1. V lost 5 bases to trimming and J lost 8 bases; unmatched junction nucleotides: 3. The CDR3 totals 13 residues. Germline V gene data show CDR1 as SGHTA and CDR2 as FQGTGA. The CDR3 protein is CASSLGQGDEQFF. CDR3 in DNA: TGTGCCAGCAGCCTAGGACAGGGGGATGAGCAGTTCTTC.

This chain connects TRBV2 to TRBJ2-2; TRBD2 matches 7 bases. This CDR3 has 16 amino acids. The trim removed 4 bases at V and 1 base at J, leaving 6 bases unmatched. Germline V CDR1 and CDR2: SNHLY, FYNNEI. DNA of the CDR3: TGTGCCAGCAGTGTCCTAGCGGCCCTGAACACCGGGGAGCTGTTTTTT. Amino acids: CASSVLAALNTGELFF.

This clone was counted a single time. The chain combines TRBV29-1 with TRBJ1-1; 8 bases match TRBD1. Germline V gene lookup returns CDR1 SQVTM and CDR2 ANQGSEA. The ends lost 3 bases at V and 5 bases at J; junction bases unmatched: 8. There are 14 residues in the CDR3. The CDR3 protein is CSVEGATGGTEAFF. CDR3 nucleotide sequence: TGCAGCGTTGAGGGGGCTACAGGGGGGACTGAAGCTTTCTTT. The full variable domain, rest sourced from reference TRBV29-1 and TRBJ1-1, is SAVISQKPSRDICQRGTSLTIQCQVDSQVTMMFWYRQQPGQSLTLIATANQGSEATYESGFVIDKFPISRPNLTFSTLTVSNMSPEDSSIYLCSVEGATGGTEAFFGQGTRLTVV.

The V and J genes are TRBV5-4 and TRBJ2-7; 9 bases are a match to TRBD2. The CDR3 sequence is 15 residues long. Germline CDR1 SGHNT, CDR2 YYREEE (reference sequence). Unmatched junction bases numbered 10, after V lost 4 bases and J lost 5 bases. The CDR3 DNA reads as TGTGCCAGCAGCCCCGGGACTAGCCGGGTCGACGAGCAGTACTTC. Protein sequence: CASSPGTSRVDEQYF. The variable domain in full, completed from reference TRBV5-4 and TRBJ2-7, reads ETGVTQSPTHLIKTRGQQVTLRCSSQSGHNTVSWYQQALGQGPQFIFQYYREEENGRGNFPPRFSGLQFPNYSSELNVNALELDDSALYLCASSPGTSRVDEQYFGPGTRLTVT.

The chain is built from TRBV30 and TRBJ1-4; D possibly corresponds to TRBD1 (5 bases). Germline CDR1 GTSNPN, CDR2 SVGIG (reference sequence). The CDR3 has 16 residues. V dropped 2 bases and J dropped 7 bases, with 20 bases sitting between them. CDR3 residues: CAWSSPLSAGGEKLFF. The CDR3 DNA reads TGTGCCTGGAGTTCACCCCTTTCCGCCGGGGGTGAAAAACTGTTTTTT.

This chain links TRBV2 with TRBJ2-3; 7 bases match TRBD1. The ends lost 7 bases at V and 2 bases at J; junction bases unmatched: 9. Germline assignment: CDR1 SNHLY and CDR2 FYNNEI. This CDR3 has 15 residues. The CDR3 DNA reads TGTGCCAGCACCTCGGGACAGATTTTCACAGATACGCAGTATTTT. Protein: CASTSGQIFTDTQYF.

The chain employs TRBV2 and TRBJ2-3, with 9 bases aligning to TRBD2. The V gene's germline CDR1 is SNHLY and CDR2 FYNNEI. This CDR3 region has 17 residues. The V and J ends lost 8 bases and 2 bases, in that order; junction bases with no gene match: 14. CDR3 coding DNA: TGTGCCAGCCTAGGCACGGCTCTAGCGGGGTACACAGATACGCAGTATTTT. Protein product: CASLGTALAGYTDTQYF. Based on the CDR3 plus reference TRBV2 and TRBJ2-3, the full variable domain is EPEVTQTPSHQVTQMGQEVILRCVPISNHLYFYWYRQILGQKVEFLVSFYNNEISEKSEIFDDQFSVERPDGSNFTLKIRSTKLEDSAMYFCASLGTALAGYTDTQYFGPGTRLTVL.

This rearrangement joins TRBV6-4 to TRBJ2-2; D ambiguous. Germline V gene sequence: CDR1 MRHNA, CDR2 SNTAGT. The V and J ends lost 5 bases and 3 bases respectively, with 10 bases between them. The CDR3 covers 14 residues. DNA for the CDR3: TGTGCCAGCAGTAAAATCCAGGACACCGGGGAGCTGTTTTTT. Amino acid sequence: CASSKIQDTGELFF.

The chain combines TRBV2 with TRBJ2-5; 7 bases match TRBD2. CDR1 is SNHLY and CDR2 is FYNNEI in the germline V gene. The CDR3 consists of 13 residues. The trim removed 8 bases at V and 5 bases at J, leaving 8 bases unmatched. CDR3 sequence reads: CASWGGVGETQYF. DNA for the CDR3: TGTGCCAGCTGGGGAGGGGTGGGGGAGACCCAGTACTTC.

DNA of the CDR3: TGCGCCAGCAGCTTGGGCCAGGGGGCCTGGGAGCCCCAGCATTTT. This gives the protein CASSLGQGAWEPQHF. The J gene is TRBJ1-5, the V gene TRBV5-1; 8 bases match TRBD1. Per germline, CDR1 SGHRS and CDR2 YFSETQ. V shed 0 bases and J 8 bases; nucleotides not matched to a gene: 7. CDR3 length equals 15 residues.

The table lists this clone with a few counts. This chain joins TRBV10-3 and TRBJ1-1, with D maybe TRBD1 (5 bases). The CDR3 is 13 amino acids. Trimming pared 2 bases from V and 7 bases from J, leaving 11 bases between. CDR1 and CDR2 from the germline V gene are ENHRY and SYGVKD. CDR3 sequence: CAISEDRRYEAFF. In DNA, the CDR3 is TGTGCCATCAGTGAGGACAGACGATATGAAGCTTTCTTT.

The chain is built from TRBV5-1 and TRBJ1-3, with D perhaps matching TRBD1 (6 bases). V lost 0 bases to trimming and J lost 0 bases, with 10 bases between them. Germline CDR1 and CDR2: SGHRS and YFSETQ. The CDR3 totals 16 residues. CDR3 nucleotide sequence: TGCGCCAGCAGCTTGGAAACAGGGAACTCTGGAAACACCATATATTTT. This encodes CASSLETGNSGNTIYF. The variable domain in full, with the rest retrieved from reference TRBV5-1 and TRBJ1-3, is KAGVTQTPRYLIKTRGQQVTLSCSPISGHRSVSWYQQTPGQGLQFLFEYFSETQRNKGNFPGRFSGRQFSNSRSEMNVSTLELGDSALYLCASSLETGNSGNTIYFGEGSWLTVV.

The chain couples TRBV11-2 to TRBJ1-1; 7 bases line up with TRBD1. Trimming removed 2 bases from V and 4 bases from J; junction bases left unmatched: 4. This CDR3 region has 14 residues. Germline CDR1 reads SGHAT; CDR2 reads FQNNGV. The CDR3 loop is CASSLSRQGTEAFF. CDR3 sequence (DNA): TGTGCCAGCAGCTTATCTCGACAGGGCACTGAAGCTTTCTTT.

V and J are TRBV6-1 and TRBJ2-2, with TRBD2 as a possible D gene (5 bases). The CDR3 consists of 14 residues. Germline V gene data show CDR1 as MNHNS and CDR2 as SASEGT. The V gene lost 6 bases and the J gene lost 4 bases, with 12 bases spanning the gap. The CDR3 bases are TGTGCCAGCAGATTGGACTCCTCCACCGGGGAGCTGTTTTTT. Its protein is CASRLDSSTGELFF.

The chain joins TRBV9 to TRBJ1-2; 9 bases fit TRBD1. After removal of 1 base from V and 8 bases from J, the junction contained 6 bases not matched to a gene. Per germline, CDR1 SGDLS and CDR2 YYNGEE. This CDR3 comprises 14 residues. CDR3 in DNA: TGTGCCAGCAGCGTATCGGGACAGGGTGACGGCTACACCTTC. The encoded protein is CASSVSGQGDGYTF.

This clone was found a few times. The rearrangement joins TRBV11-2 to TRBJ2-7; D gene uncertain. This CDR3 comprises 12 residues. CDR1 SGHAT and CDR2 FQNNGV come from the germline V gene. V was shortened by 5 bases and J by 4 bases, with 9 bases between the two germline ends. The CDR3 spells CASSETDYEQYF. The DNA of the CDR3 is TGTGCCAGCAGCGAAACAGATTACGAGCAGTACTTC.

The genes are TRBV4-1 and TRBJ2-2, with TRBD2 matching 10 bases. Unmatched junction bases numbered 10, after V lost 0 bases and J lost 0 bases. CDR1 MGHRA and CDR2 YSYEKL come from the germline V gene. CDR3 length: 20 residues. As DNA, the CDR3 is TGCGCCAGCAGCCAAGATCATTCGGGTAGCGGGGGGTCGAACACCGGGGAGCTGTTTTTT. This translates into CASSQDHSGSGGSNTGELFF.

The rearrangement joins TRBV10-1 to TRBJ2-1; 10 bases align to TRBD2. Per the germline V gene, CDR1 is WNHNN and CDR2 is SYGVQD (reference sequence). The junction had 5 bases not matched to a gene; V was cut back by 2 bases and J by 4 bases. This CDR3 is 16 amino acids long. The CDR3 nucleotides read TGCGCCAGCAGTGAGACTAGCGGGGCTAAGTACAATGAGCAGTTCTTC. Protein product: CASSETSGAKYNEQFF.

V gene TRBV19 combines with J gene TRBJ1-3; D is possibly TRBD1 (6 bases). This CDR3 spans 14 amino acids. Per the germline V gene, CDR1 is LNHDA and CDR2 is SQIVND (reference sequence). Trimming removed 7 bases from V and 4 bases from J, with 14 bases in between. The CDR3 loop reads CASMKTGSGNTIYF. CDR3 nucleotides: TGTGCCAGTATGAAGACAGGTTCAGGAAACACCATATATTTT.

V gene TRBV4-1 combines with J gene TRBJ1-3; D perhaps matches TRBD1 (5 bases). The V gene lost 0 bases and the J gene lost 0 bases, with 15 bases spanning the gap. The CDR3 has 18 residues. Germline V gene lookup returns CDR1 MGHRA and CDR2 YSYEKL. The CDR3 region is CASSQELLGGLSGNTIYF. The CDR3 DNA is TGCGCCAGCAGCCAAGAATTATTGGGGGGTCTCTCTGGAAACACCATATATTTT.